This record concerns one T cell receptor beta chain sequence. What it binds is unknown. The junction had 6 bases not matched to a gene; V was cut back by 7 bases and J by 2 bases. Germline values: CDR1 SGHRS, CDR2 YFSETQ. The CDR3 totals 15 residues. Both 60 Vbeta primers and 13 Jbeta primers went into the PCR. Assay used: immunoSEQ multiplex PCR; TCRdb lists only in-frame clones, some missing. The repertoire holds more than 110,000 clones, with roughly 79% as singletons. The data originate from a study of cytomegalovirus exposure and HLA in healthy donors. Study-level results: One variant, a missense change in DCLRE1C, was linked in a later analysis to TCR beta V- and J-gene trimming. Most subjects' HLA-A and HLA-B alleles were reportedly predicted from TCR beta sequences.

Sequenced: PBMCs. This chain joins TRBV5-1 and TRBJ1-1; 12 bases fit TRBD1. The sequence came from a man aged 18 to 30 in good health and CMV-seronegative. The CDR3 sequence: CASYTGTGGNTEAFF. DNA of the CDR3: TGCGCCAGCTACACTGGGACAGGGGGCAACACTGAAGCTTTCTTT.